What follows are 30 T cell receptor beta chains derived from one specimen sequenced in a study of T-cell reconstitution after alpha-beta-depleted transplantation in children. A TCRbeta library incorporating unique molecular identifiers was prepared. TCRdb analysed the PCR reads with MiXCR anew, one entry per CDR3 protein. This table has about 690,000 distinct CDR3 sequences, roughly 17% appearing once. The specimen was PBMCs from the stem cell graft donor, collected from the stem cell graft. The receptors were sampled from a human donor who donated a stem cell graft to a child with acute myeloid leukemia.

This clonotype was counted between two and nine times. The chain combines TRBV13 with TRBJ1-1; D gene ambiguous. The CDR3 extends over 15 amino acids. Germline V gene lookup returns CDR1 PRHDT and CDR2 FYEKMQ (reference sequence). V was shortened by 3 bases and J by 3 bases, with 14 bases between the two germline ends. The CDR3 region is CASSFRSPRYTEAFF. CDR3 sequence (DNA): TGTGCCAGCAGCTTCCGGTCCCCGAGGTACACTGAAGCTTTCTTT.

This clonotype showed up many times. The DNA of the CDR3 is TGTGCCAGCAGCCCTCTGACAGGGGGCAACTATGGCTACACCTTC. Its translation: CASSPLTGGNYGYTF. This rearrangement joins TRBV28 to TRBJ1-2, with 10 bases aligning to TRBD1. J lost 2 bases, V lost 6 bases, and 6 bases had no gene match. The CDR3 is made up of 15 amino acids. Germline CDR1 is MDHEN and CDR2 is SYDVKM.

The J gene is TRBJ2-1, the V gene TRBV20-1, with 10 bases lining up with TRBD2. This CDR3 comprises 15 residues. Germline values: CDR1 DFQATT, CDR2 SNEGSKA (reference sequence). V dropped 3 bases and J dropped 3; count of bases not matched to a gene: 5. CDR3 nucleotide sequence: TGCAGTGCTAGGACCTTAGCGGGGGGCTACAATGAGCAGTTCTTC. Its translation is CSARTLAGGYNEQFF.

V and J are TRBV7-3 and TRBJ2-3; D is ambiguous. Trimming shortened V by 6 bases and J by 0 bases, and 10 bases separated the two germline ends. CDR3 size: 14 residues. Germline V gene data show CDR1 as SGHTA and CDR2 as FQGTGA. The CDR3 region is CASSRGSSTDTQYF. The CDR3 DNA sequence: TGTGCCAGCAGTAGAGGTAGCAGCACAGATACGCAGTATTTT.

This clonotype has at least ten counts. This chain uses TRBV10-3 with TRBJ2-3; 7 bases match TRBD2. The germline V gene encodes CDR1 ENHRY and CDR2 SYGVKD. The CDR3 is 16 amino acids. V lost 0 bases and J lost 0; bases outside the gene matches: 3. CDR3 nucleotide sequence: TGTGCCATCAGTGAGTCGATAGCGGGCAGCACAGATACGCAGTATTTT. Encoded protein: CAISESIAGSTDTQYF.

The CDR3 here is CSVENPDGHLTDTQYF. DNA for the CDR3: TGCAGCGTTGAAAACCCCGACGGACATCTCACAGATACGCAGTATTTT. The chain is built from TRBV29-1 and TRBJ2-3, with D perhaps TRBD1 (5 bases). The germline V gene has CDR1 SQVTM and CDR2 ANQGSEA. This CDR3 region has 16 residues. V was trimmed by 2 bases and J by 2 bases, leaving 17 bases between them.

This clonotype was seen ten or more times. This sequence joins TRBV20-1 and TRBJ1-3; possible D gene TRBD1, 6 bases. V lost 5 bases to trimming and J lost 1 base, with 12 bases between them. The CDR3 extends over 14 amino acids. Germline V gene sequence: CDR1 DFQATT, CDR2 SNEGSKA (reference sequence). Here the CDR3 reads CSAPRTASGNTIYF. Here the CDR3 DNA reads TGCAGTGCTCCCCGGACAGCTTCTGGAAACACCATATATTTT.

The J gene is TRBJ1-2, the V gene TRBV27, with a weak D call TRBD1 (6 bases). Trimming left V 0 bases short and J 4 bases short, with 12 bases between. The germline gives CDR1 MNHEY, CDR2 SMNVEV (reference sequence). This CDR3 spans 15 amino acids. The CDR3, as DNA: TGTGCCAGCAGTTTATCCAGGGGAGGAGGCTATGGCTACACCTTC. Residues: CASSLSRGGGYGYTF.

The chain joins TRBV4-2 to TRBJ2-3; unclear D gene. The V gene lost 1 base and the J gene lost 4 bases, with 15 bases spanning the gap. Germline values: CDR1 LGHNA, CDR2 YNFKEQ. The CDR3 loop spans 16 amino acids. This CDR3 is CASSQGLDLRSDTQYF. CDR3 nucleotides: TGTGCCAGCAGCCAAGGGCTAGATCTCAGGTCAGATACGCAGTATTTT.

This clonotype was counted at least ten times. The V call is TRBV5-1, the J call TRBJ1-2; no firm D call. Germline lookup yields CDR1 SGHRS and CDR2 YFSETQ. V lost 4 bases and J lost 2, with 12 bases in between. The CDR3 consists of 14 residues. CDR3 in amino acids: CASSPRTENYGYTF. DNA of the CDR3: TGCGCCAGCAGCCCCAGGACCGAGAACTATGGCTACACCTTC.

A few counts support this clonotype. The chain joins TRBV6-5 to TRBJ1-1; 7 nucleotides match TRBD1. Trimming took 4 bases from V and 4 from J; bases not matched to a gene: 18. The germline V gene has CDR1 MNHEY and CDR2 SVGAGI. The CDR3 contains 18 residues. CDR3 DNA: TGTGCCAGCAGTTCGGGAAAGGGGGCGATGGCCTGGGTCACTGAAGCTTTCTTT. As protein: CASSSGKGAMAWVTEAFF.

The chain has TRBV13 and TRBJ1-1; no reliable D call. The CDR3 totals 12 residues. CDR1 is PRHDT, CDR2 FYEKMQ, per germline (reference sequence). The V end lost 5 bases, the J end lost 6 bases, and 10 bases lay between the germline ends. The CDR3 DNA reads TGTGCCAGCAGCCGCCGCGGTTCTGAAGCTTTCTTT. Its translation: CASSRRGSEAFF.

This rearrangement joins TRBV4-3 to TRBJ2-3; 7 bases map to TRBD1. Germline loops: CDR1 LGHNA, CDR2 YSLEER. This CDR3 has 17 amino acids. The V gene end was trimmed by 0 bases and the J gene end by 3 bases; junction bases not matched to a gene: 9. CDR3 in DNA: TGCGCCAGCAGCCAAGAAATGGGAGACAGGGAGACAGATACGCAGTATTTT. Encoded protein: CASSQEMGDRETDTQYF.

Ten or more counts support this clonotype. The chain couples TRBV10-2 to TRBJ2-7, with D perhaps TRBD1 (6 bases). This CDR3 is 12 amino acids long. Trimming left V 3 bases short and J 6 bases short, with 9 bases between. Per the germline V gene, CDR1 is WSHSY and CDR2 is SAAADI. The CDR3 region is CASSETGSEQYV. The CDR3 coding sequence is TGCGCCAGCAGTGAAACAGGGAGCGAGCAGTACGTC.

This clonotype was counted at least ten times. The V and J genes are TRBV7-2 and TRBJ2-7; a possible D gene is TRBD1 (5 bases). Trimming took 5 bases from V and 5 from J, leaving 16 bases between them. From germline, CDR1 is SGHTA and CDR2 FQGNSA. This CDR3 comprises 14 residues. The CDR3 reads CASSAPSTAHEQYF. CDR3 nucleotides: TGTGCCAGCAGCGCCCCGTCGACAGCCCACGAGCAGTACTTC. The whole variable domain, remainder taken from reference TRBV7-2 and TRBJ2-7, is GAGVSQSPSNKVTEKGKDVELRCDPISGHTALYWYRQSLGQGLEFLIYFQGNSAPDKSGLPSDRFSAERTGGSVSTLTIQRTQQEDSAVYLCASSAPSTAHEQYFGPGTRLTVT.

This clonotype appeared many times. The V gene is TRBV20-1, the J gene TRBJ2-1, with 7 positions matching TRBD2. Germline trimming cut 6 bases from V and 8 bases from J; bases unmatched to any gene: 10. The CDR3 spans 13 residues. Germline CDR1 is DFQATT and CDR2 is SNEGSKA (reference sequence). The CDR3 DNA is TGCAGTGCGAGAAGCCTAGCGGTTGATGAGCAGTTCTTC. Protein: CSARSLAVDEQFF.

This clonotype was seen ten or more times. This chain uses TRBV5-4 with TRBJ2-6, with D uncertain. V lost 3 bases, J lost 2 bases, and 15 bases lay in between. The germline gives CDR1 SGHNT, CDR2 YYREEE (reference sequence). CDR3 length: 17 residues. The CDR3 loop reads CASSSPVGSPGANVLTF. The CDR3, as DNA: TGTGCCAGCAGCTCCCCGGTGGGATCCCCTGGGGCCAACGTCCTGACTTTC.

The CDR3 region has the DNA TGTGCCAGCAGCGAAACACTAGCGGGGGGTCCGTACGAGCAGTACTTC. Amino acids: CASSETLAGGPYEQYF. V is TRBV9 and J is TRBJ2-7, with 12 nucleotides matching TRBD2. Trimming took 3 bases from V and 4 from J; bases not matched to a gene: 8. This CDR3 spans 16 amino acids. Looked up from germline, CDR1 is SGDLS and CDR2 is YYNGEE.

This clonotype has more than one count but fewer than ten. This chain links TRBV10-1 with TRBJ2-1, with D possibly matching TRBD1 (6 bases). Trimming cost V 7 bases and J 4 bases, with 20 bases left between them. Germline V gene sequence: CDR1 WNHNN, CDR2 SYGVQD (reference sequence). This CDR3 comprises 16 residues. The CDR3 region has the DNA TGCGCCAGCATCAACAGGGTCCATTACCTGTACAATGAGCAGTTCTTC. It encodes CASINRVHYLYNEQFF.

In this sample, this clonotype turned up a few times. This chain joins TRBV5-6 and TRBJ1-2; D may be TRBD1 (5 bases). V was shortened by 2 bases and J by 4 bases, with 18 bases between the two germline ends. Germline CDR1 reads SGHDT; CDR2 reads YYEEEE. This CDR3 spans 16 amino acids. This CDR3 reads CASSFRPGGVIYGYTF. CDR3 DNA: TGTGCCAGCAGCTTTCGGCCAGGAGGGGTTATCTATGGCTACACCTTC.

The sample holds a few counts of this clonotype. V is TRBV5-1 and J is TRBJ1-1; 7 nucleotides match TRBD1. The ends lost 3 bases at V and 4 bases at J; junction bases unmatched: 15. CDR3 length: 17 residues. Per the germline V gene, CDR1 is SGHRS and CDR2 is YFSETQ. CDR3 sequence: CASSSAPGTAMGTEAFF. The CDR3 coding sequence is TGCGCCAGCAGCTCGGCCCCCGGGACAGCAATGGGCACTGAAGCTTTCTTT.

Comment on this clonotype: A much bigger clone sits one base away, suggesting this may be a read error. The J gene is TRBJ1-1, the V gene TRBV29-1, with TRBD1 identical over 9 bases. The CDR3 has 14 residues. In germline, CDR1 is SQVTM, CDR2 ANQGSEA. CDR3 protein: CSVSTGGVDTVAFF. The CDR3 nucleotides read TGCAGCGTGTCCACAGGGGGCGTGGACACTGTAGCTTTCTTT.

This clonotype showed up many times. The V gene is TRBV20-1, the J gene TRBJ1-5, with D unclear. Germline CDR1 DFQATT, CDR2 SNEGSKA (reference sequence). V lost 2 bases and J 5 bases, leaving 10 bases between the germline ends. CDR3 length equals 13 residues. The CDR3 DNA sequence: TGCAGTGCTAGAAAAGGGAATGATCAGCCCCAGCATTTT. It yields the protein CSARKGNDQPQHF.

This clonotype was seen many times. The V gene is TRBV12-3 or TRBV12-4, the J gene TRBJ1-2; 7 bases line up with TRBD1. With V trimmed by 6 bases and J by 8 bases, 15 bases remained unmatched. This CDR3 is 15 amino acids long. The chain's CDR3 is CASRGQHGSGHGYTF. In DNA, the CDR3 is TGTGCCAGCAGGGGACAGCATGGATCCGGCCACGGCTACACCTTC.

The chain recombines TRBV10-3 with TRBJ1-2, with 8 bases lining up with TRBD1. CDR1 and CDR2 from the germline V gene are ENHRY and SYGVKD. With V trimmed by 8 bases and J by 1 base, 3 bases remained unmatched. CDR3 length: 13 amino acids. The CDR3 bases are TGTGCCATCCGCGGACAGGGTAACTATGGCTACACCTTC. This translates into CAIRGQGNYGYTF.

This clonotype has ten or more counts. This chain uses TRBV20-1 with TRBJ2-5; no definite D call. Germline CDR1 is DFQATT and CDR2 is SNEGSKA (reference sequence). The length of the CDR3 is 19 residues. The V gene lost 4 bases and the J gene lost 2 bases, with 29 bases spanning the gap. CDR3 DNA: TGCAGTGCTACTCGCTACGGCCGGCCCTCCAGCCCCTATCAAGAGACCCAGTACTTC. Protein product: CSATRYGRPSSPYQETQYF.

This clonotype has more than one count but fewer than ten. J is TRBJ1-2 and V is TRBV28; TRBD1 might be the D (6 bases). Germline assignment: CDR1 MDHEN and CDR2 SYDVKM. The CDR3 is 14 amino acids. V lost 7 bases, J lost 5 bases, and 17 bases lay in between. The DNA for the CDR3 is TGTGCCAGCATACAGGGATCGAAGGGATATGGCTACACCTTC. Encoded protein: CASIQGSKGYGYTF.

On this clonotype itself: Possible read error: a much larger clone is one base away. This chain connects TRBV20-1 to TRBJ1-4; D not certain. The germline CDR1 and CDR2 sequences are DFQATT and SNEGSKA (reference sequence). The CDR3 length is 15 residues. CDR3: CSAPGTGATSEKLFF. CDR3 sequence (DNA): TGCAGTGCGCCCGGTACGGGTGCAACTAGTGAAAAACTGTTTTTT.

The V and J genes are TRBV12-3 or TRBV12-4 and TRBJ1-6; tentatively, D is TRBD1 (5 bases). This CDR3 has 15 amino acids. Between the trimmed V and J ends, which lost 4 bases and 9 bases, there was a span of 16 bases. The CDR3 is CASSSPSRAGSPLHF. The DNA for the CDR3 is TGTGCCAGCAGTTCCCCCAGCAGGGCTGGTTCACCCCTCCACTTT.

There are many counts of this clonotype. The rearrangement links TRBV20-1 to TRBJ2-4; 7 nucleotides align to TRBD2. With V trimmed by 6 bases and J by 3 bases, 8 bases remained unmatched. The CDR3 length is 14 residues. Germline V CDR1 and CDR2: DFQATT, SNEGSKA (reference sequence). CDR3 sequence reads: CSAHTPGGKNIQYF. As DNA, the CDR3 is TGCAGTGCCCACACTCCGGGAGGCAAAAACATTCAGTACTTC.